This TCR beta chain was sequenced for a study of Graves' ophthalmopathy and Graves' hyperthyroidism. Study observations and caveats: Ophthalmopathy progression prediction by the model yielded a sensitivity of 70.59% and a specificity of under 80%.

Amplification from RNA transcripts yielded the TCR beta CDR3 regions. The first round was an RT-PCR with HTBI primers, and the second round was a multiplex PCR. TCRdb called the multiplex PCR reads again in MiXCR, with one record for every CDR3 protein. In the table there are 200,000 to 300,000 distinct CDR3 sequences, 45% to 55% of which are singletons. V was pared by 1 base and J by 4 bases, with 10 bases between. Germline CDR1 SEHNR, CDR2 FQNEAQ (reference sequence). CDR3 length: 14 amino acids. Out of around 9.5 ml of fresh peripheral blood, PBMCs were obtained. This clonotype was seen only a few times. The antigen is undetermined.

The sample taken for sequencing was peripheral blood. This rearrangement joins TRBV7-9 to TRBJ1-2; D is unresolved. The source of this sequence is an adult man with Graves' ophthalmopathy. The CDR3 reads CASSLVGGTYGYTF. CDR3 DNA sequence: TGTGCCAGCAGCTTAGTAGGAGGTACCTATGGCTACACCTTC.